What follows is one T cell receptor (beta chain) and its context. The antigen is not known. This specimen belongs to a study of beta chain features in type 1 diabetes. Study outcomes and limitations: Type 1 diabetes patients had moderately but significantly shorter TCRB CDR3s in all four CD4+ subsets. For type 1 diabetes patients, VDJ junctions showed fewer insertions and more deletions. Naive, central memory and Treg TCRB repertoires seemed to resemble each other more closely in patients than they did in healthy donors.

This CDR3 is 15 amino acids long. Germline CDR1 is SGHRS and CDR2 is YFSETQ. V was pared by 1 base and J by 7 bases, with 15 bases between. The entirety of the isolated RNA underwent reverse transcription, so expressed TCRB transcripts were sequenced. TCRdb's copy holds only in-frame clones and misses some; the assay was immunoSEQ multiplex PCR. The table records about 340,000 clones, less than 9.5% of them present only once. The chain combines TRBV5-1 with TRBJ2-1; D is possibly TRBD2 (5 bases). This TCR was sampled from a woman between 18 and 30 years old in good health. The sequencing sample was made of central memory CD4+ T cells from blood. DNA of the CDR3: TGCGCCAGCAGCTTGTTTCCCGGAGGAGGAAATGAGCAGTTCTTC. This encodes CASSLFPGGGNEQFF.